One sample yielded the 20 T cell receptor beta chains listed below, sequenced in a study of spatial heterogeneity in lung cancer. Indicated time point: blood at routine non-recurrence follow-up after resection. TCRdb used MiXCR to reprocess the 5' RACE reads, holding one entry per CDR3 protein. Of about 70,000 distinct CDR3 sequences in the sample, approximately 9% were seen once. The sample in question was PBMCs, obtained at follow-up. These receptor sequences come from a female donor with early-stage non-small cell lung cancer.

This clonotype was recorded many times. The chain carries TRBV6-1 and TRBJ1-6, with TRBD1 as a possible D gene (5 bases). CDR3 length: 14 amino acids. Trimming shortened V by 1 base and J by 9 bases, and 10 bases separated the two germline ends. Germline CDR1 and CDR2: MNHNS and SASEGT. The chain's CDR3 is CASSEGGASSPLHF. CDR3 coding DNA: TGTGCCAGCAGTGAAGGGGGCGCCAGTTCACCCCTCCACTTT.

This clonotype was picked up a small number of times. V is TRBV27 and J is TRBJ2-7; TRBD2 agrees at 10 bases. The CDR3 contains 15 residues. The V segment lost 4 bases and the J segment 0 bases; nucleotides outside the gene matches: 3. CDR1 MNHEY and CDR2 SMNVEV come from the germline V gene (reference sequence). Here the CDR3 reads CASSSERGGSYEQYF. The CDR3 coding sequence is TGTGCCAGCAGTTCTGAGCGGGGGGGCTCCTACGAGCAGTACTTC.

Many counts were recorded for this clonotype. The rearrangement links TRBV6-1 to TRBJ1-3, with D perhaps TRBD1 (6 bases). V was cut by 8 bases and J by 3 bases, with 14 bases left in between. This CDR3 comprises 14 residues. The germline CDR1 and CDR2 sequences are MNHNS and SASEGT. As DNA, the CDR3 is TGTGCCAGCGAGGGGGTTCGACGTGGAAACACCATATATTTT. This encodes CASEGVRRGNTIYF.

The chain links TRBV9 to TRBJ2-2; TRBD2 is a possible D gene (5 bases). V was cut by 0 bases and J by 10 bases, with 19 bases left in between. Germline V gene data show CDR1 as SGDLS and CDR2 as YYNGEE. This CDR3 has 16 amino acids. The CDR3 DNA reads TGTGCCAGCAGCGTAGGGGCGGGTGCTGCTAACATGGAGCTGTTTTTT. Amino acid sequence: CASSVGAGAANMELFF.

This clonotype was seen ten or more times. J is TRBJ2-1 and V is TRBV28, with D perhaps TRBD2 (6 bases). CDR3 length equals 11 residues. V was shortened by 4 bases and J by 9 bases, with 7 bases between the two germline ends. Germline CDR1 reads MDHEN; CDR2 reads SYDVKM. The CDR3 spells CASSSGLEQFF. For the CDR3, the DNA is TGTGCCAGCAGTTCGGGACTTGAGCAGTTCTTC.

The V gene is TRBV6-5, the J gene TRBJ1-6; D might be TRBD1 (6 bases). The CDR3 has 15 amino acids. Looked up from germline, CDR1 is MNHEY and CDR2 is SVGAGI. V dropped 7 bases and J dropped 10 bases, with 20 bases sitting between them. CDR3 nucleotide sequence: TGTGCCAGCACCTCAGGGGAGTATTGGGTCTCACCCCTCCACTTT. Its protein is CASTSGEYWVSPLHF.

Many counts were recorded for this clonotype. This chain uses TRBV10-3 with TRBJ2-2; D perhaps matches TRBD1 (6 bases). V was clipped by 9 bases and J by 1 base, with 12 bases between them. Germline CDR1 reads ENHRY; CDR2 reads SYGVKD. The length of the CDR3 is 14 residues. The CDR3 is CAIGQLENTGELFF. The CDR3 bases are TGTGCCATTGGACAGCTCGAGAACACCGGGGAGCTGTTTTTT.

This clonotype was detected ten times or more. The DNA for the CDR3 is TGTGCCAGCAGTCGGGGGACAGGGAAGGCGGGCTACGAGCAGTACTTC. Its translation is CASSRGTGKAGYEQYF. This chain uses TRBV6-5 with TRBJ2-7; 9 positions match TRBD1. V lost 5 bases and J lost 3; bases outside the gene matches: 11. The CDR3 contains 16 residues. Germline CDR1 is MNHEY and CDR2 is SVGAGI.

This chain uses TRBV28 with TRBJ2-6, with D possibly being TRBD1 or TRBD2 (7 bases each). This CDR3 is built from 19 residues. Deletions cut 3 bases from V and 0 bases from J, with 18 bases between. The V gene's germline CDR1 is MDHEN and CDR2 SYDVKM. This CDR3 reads CASSFQGEGAGSGANVLTF. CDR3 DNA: TGTGCCAGCAGTTTCCAGGGGGAGGGGGCCGGCTCTGGGGCCAACGTCCTGACTTTC. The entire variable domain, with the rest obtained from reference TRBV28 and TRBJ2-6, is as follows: DVKVTQSSRYLVKRTGEKVFLECVQDMDHENMFWYRQDPGLGLRLIYFSYDVKMKEKGDIPEGYSVSREKKERFSLILESASTNQTSMYLCASSFQGEGAGSGANVLTFGAGSRLTVL.

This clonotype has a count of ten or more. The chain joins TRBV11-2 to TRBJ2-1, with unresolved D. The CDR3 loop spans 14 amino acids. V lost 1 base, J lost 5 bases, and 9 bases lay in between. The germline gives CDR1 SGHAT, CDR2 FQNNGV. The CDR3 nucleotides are TGTGCCAGCAGCTTAGGAGGCCCAGACAATGAGCAGTTCTTC. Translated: CASSLGGPDNEQFF.

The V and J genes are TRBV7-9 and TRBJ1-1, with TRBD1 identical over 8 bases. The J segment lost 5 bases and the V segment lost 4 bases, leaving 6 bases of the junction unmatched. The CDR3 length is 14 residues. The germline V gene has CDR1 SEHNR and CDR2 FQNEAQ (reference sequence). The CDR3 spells CASSSQGAQTEAFF. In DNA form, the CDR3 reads TGTGCCAGCAGCTCCCAGGGGGCGCAAACTGAAGCTTTCTTT.

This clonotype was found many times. In DNA form, the CDR3 reads TGTGCCAGCAGTTTACCCGGGGGCGTTGATACGCAGTATTTT. It encodes CASSLPGGVDTQYF. V usage is TRBV28 and J usage is TRBJ2-3; D possibly uses TRBD1 or TRBD2 (6 bases each). This CDR3 comprises 14 residues. V shed 2 bases and J shed 6 bases, with 12 bases lying between them. Looked up from germline, CDR1 is MDHEN and CDR2 is SYDVKM. The variable domain in full, with the rest retrieved from reference TRBV28 and TRBJ2-3, is DVKVTQSSRYLVKRTGEKVFLECVQDMDHENMFWYRQDPGLGLRLIYFSYDVKMKEKGDIPEGYSVSREKKERFSLILESASTNQTSMYLCASSLPGGVDTQYFGPGTRLTVL.

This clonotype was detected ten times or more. This CDR3 reads CASSTGVWGLDGYTF. DNA of the CDR3: TGTGCCAGCAGCACCGGGGTTTGGGGGCTGGATGGCTACACCTTC. The V call is TRBV6-5, the J call TRBJ1-2, with a weak D call TRBD1 (6 bases). Germline CDR1 MNHEY, CDR2 SVGAGI. This CDR3 has 15 amino acids. The V and J ends lost 6 bases and 6 bases respectively, with 20 bases between them.

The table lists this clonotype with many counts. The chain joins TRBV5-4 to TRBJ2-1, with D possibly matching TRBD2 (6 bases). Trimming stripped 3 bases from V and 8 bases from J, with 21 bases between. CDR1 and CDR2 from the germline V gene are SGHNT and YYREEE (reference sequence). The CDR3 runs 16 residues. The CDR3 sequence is CASSSGTSTGIDEQFF. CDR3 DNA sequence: TGTGCCAGCAGCTCCGGGACTTCCACCGGGATCGATGAGCAGTTCTTC. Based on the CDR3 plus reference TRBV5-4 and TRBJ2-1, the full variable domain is ETGVTQSPTHLIKTRGQQVTLRCSSQSGHNTVSWYQQALGQGPQFIFQYYREEENGRGNFPPRFSGLQFPNYSSELNVNALELDDSALYLCASSSGTSTGIDEQFFGPGTRLTVL.

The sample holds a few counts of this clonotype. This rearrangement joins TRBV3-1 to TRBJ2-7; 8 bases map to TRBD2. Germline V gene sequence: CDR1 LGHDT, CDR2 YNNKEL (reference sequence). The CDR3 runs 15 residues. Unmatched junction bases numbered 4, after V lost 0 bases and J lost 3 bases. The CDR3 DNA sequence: TGTGCCAGCAGCCAAGAAGGTAGCGGGATCTACGAGCAGTACTTC. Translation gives CASSQEGSGIYEQYF.

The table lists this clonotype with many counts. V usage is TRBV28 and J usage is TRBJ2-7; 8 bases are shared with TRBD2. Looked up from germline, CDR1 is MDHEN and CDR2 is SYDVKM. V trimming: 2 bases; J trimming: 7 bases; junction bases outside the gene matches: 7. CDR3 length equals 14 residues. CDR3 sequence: CASSLPGGLREQYF. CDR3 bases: TGTGCCAGCAGTTTACCGGGAGGGCTGCGGGAGCAGTACTTC.

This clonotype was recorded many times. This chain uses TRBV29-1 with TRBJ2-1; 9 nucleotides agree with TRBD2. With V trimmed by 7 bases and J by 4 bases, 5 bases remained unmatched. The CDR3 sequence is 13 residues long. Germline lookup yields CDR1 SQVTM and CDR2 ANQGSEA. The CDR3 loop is CSAQTSGYNEQFF. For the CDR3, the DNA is TGCAGCGCCCAGACTAGCGGTTACAATGAGCAGTTCTTC.

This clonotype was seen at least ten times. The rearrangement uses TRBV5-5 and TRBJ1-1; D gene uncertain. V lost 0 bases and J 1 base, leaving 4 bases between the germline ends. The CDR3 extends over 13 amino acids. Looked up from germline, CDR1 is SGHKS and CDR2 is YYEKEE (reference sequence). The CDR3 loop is CASSLDWNTEAFF. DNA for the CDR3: TGTGCCAGCAGCTTGGATTGGAACACTGAAGCTTTCTTT.

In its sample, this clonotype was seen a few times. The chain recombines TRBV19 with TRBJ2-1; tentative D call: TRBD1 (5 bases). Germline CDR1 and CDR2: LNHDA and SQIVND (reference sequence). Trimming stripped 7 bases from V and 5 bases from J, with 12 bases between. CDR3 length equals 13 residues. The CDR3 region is CASTGRSDNEQFF. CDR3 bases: TGTGCCAGTACAGGGCGGAGCGACAATGAGCAGTTCTTC.

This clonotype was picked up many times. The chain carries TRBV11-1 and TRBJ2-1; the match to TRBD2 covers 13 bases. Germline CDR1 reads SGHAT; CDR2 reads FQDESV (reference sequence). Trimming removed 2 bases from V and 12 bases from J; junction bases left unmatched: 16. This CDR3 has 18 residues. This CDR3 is CASSLLASTSGRAAGQFF. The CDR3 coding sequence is TGTGCCAGCAGCTTACTAGCCTCCACTAGCGGGAGGGCCGCGGGGCAGTTCTTC.